This T cell receptor (beta chain) comes out of a study of cytomegalovirus exposure and HLA in healthy donors. Study-wide results and limits: The study recorded fewer than 200 TCR beta chains that were cytomegalovirus-associated. The tendency of first-cohort TCR clusters to co-occur in the roughly 120 validation repertoires was the finding of a later analysis. The study found most TCR sequences rare, yet found some public TCRs in many donors.

This CDR3 region has 13 residues. Deletions cut 6 bases from V and 6 bases from J, with 15 bases between. CDR1 is MNHEY, CDR2 SVGAGI, per germline. About this clone itself: Its target is unknown.

The assay was immunoSEQ multiplex PCR, and TCRdb's table has in-frame clones only and misses some. The sample holds about 330,000 clones, roughly 85% seen once. The donors were members of the validation cohort, which comprised roughly 120 subjects and was separate from the first cohort of 666 subjects. The receptor comes from a woman under 30 in good health and CMV-seronegative. V and J are TRBV6-5 and TRBJ2-7; D is uncertain. Sequencing was carried out using PBMCs. CDR3 DNA sequence: TGTGCCAGCAGCCGTCCCGGAACGGGCGAGCAGTACTTC. Residues: CASSRPGTGEQYF.